This TCR beta chain emerged from a study of shared clonotypes between healthy human individuals. CDR3 length equals 15 residues. CDR1 SNHLY and CDR2 FYNNEI come from the germline V gene. V shed 10 bases, J shed 2 bases, and the junction held 6 bases outside the gene matches. CD8 memory fractions consisted of CD45RO+ and CCR7-negative CD45RA+ TemRA cells together. Sequenced by immunoSEQ multiplex PCR; TCRdb stores in-frame clones only, minus some. The repertoire holds about 100,000 clones, roughly 66% seen once, with approximately 23% in the top ten. Sequencing input: memory CD8+ T cells sorted from blood. Specified subset: CD45RO+ cells pooled with CCR7-negative TemRA cells. The clonotype originates from a woman aged 25 to 39 in good health. V usage is TRBV2 and J usage is TRBJ2-5; TRBD2 matches 14 bases. CDR3 nucleotide sequence: TGTGCCACCTGGACTAGCGGGAGGCCTCAAGAGACCCAGTACTTC. Amino acids: CATWTSGRPQETQYF.